This TCR beta chain was identified in a study of blood T cells in healthy people across ages. Only a few counts were recorded for this clonotype. Its matching antigen is unknown. Per sample, a minimum of 6 million PBMCs were isolated. The authors ran a second PCR of about 7 to 12 cycles using a sample-barcoded 5' primer and a J-beta primer mix. MiXCR was run by TCRdb on the 5' RACE reads, yielding one entry per CDR3 protein. The sample yields approximately 1,700,000 distinct CDR3 sequences, about 39% seen once. The germline V gene has CDR1 SNHLY and CDR2 FYNNEI. J lost 5 bases, V lost 6 bases, and 10 bases had no gene match. The CDR3 covers 17 residues. Points from the study as a whole: Researchers said unsorted PBMCs prevented a conclusive naive versus antigen-experienced comparison. While age rose, TCR beta diversity per million T cells dropped in a roughly linear way.

This clonotype was obtained from a human donor in good health. The genes are TRBV2 and TRBJ2-5; 15 nucleotides line up with TRBD2. Specimen: blood. The CDR3 bases are TGTGCCAGCAGGGGGACTAGCGGGGGGTCTCGAGAGGAGACCCAGTACTTC. Residues: CASRGTSGGSREETQYF.